This T cell receptor (beta chain) originates from a study of OX40 agonist ivuxolimab in advanced cancers. On the study more broadly: Ivuxolimab, an antibody that agonizes OX40 (CD134), was administered to the patients.

The CDR3 length is 13 residues. Looked up from germline, CDR1 is SGHTS and CDR2 is YDEGEE. V dropped 6 bases and J dropped 3 bases, with 12 bases sitting between them. The table came from immunoSEQ multiplex PCR; TCRdb's copy has only in-frame clones and leaves some out. The sample yields about 100,000 clones, about 91% seen once. The starting material was CD4+ or CD8+ T cells sorted from blood, obtained in a trial of the OX40 agonist ivuxolimab. The sequence derives from an adult with an advanced solid tumor such as melanoma, head and neck, liver or kidney cancer. The genes are TRBV5-8 and TRBJ1-1, with a tentative D call TRBD1 (5 bases). The CDR3 nucleotides read TGTGCCAGCACGTGGGGCGCCTACACTGAAGCTTTCTTT. Translation gives CASTWGAYTEAFF. Complete variable domain (other parts from reference TRBV5-8 and TRBJ1-1): EAGVTQSPTHLIKTRGQQATLRCSPISGHTSVYWYQQALGLGLQFLLWYDEGEERNRGNFPPRFSGRQFPNYSSELNVNALELEDSALYLCASTWGAYTEAFFGQGTRLTVV.